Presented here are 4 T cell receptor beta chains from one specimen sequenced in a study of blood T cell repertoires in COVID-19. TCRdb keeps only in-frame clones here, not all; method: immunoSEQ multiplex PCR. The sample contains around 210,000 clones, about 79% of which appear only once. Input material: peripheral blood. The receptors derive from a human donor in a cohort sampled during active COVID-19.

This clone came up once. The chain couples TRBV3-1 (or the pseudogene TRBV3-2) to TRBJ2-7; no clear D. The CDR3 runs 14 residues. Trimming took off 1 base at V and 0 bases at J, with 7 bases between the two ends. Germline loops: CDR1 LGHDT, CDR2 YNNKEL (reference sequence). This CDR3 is CASSQGASSYEQYF. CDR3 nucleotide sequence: TGTGCCAGCAGCCAAGGAGCGAGCTCCTACGAGCAGTACTTC.

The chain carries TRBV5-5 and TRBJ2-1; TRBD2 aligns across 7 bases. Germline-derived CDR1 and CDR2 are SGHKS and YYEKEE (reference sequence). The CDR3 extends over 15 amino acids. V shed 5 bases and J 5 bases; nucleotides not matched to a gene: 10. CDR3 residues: CASSWVSGQNNEQFF. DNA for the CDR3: TGTGCCAGCAGTTGGGTTAGCGGGCAGAACAATGAGCAGTTCTTC.

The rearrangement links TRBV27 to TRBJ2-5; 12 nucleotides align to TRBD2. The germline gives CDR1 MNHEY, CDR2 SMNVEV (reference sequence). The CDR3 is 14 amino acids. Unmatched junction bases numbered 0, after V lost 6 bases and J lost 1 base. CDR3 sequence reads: CASRLAGGQETQYF. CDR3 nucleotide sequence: TGTGCCAGCAGACTAGCGGGAGGCCAAGAGACCCAGTACTTC.

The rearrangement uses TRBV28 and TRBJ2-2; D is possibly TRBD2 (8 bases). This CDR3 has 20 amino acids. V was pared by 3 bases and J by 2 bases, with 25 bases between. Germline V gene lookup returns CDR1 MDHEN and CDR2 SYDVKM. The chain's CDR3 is CASSFLFREGARRNTGELFF. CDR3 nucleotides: TGTGCCAGCAGTTTTTTATTCCGGGAGGGGGCAAGAAGAAACACCGGGGAGCTGTTTTTT.